Listed below are T cell receptor beta chains from one sample, sequenced in a study of regulatory T cells in long-lasting Graves disease. TCRdb fed the multiplex PCR reads into MiXCR, producing one record per CDR3 protein. Here the sample spans roughly 360,000 distinct CDR3 sequences, approximately 25% being singletons. The sequencing used peripheral blood mononuclear cells (PBMCs), collected when the disease was refractory, from a patient treated with antithyroid drugs. These TCRs come from a woman in her forties with Graves disease. Each CDR3 is given with its conserved first and last residue. A D gene is named only where the DNA matches it firmly. Where a row states a size, it is once, few, many or the class of an expanded clone; other rows omit it.

abundance: many; d_gene: .; j_gene: TRBJ2-5; v_gene: TRBV20-1; CDR3nt: TGCAGTGCTCAGGGTGGGGAGACCCAGTACTTC; CDR3aa: CSAQGGETQYF
abundance: .; d_gene: TRBD1; j_gene: TRBJ2-1; v_gene: TRBV24-1; CDR3nt: TGTGCCACCAGTGTAGGACAGGGTAGCAATGAGCAGTTCTTC; CDR3aa: CATSVGQGSNEQFF
abundance: few; d_gene: TRBD1; j_gene: TRBJ1-1; v_gene: TRBV7-2; CDR3nt: TGTGCCAGCAGCTTAGTCGGGACAGAGGGTTTTGAAGCTTTCTTT; CDR3aa: CASSLVGTEGFEAFF
abundance: .; d_gene: TRBD1; j_gene: TRBJ1-4; v_gene: TRBV20-1; CDR3nt: TGCAGTGCTAGAGAAACAGGGGGCTTTGAAAAACTGTTTTTT; CDR3aa: CSARETGGFEKLFF
abundance: once; d_gene: .; j_gene: TRBJ2-1; v_gene: TRBV2; CDR3nt: TGTGCCAGCAGTCGTCGGGGGGCCCGAAAACCTTCGGCGGGGCAGTTCTTC; CDR3aa: CASSRRGARKPSAGQFF
abundance: .; d_gene: TRBD2; j_gene: TRBJ2-3; v_gene: TRBV28; CDR3nt: TGTGCCAGCAGGAGCCTGAGCAAGCGGGGAGATACGCAGTATTTT; CDR3aa: CASRSLSKRGDTQYF
abundance: .; d_gene: .; j_gene: TRBJ1-6; v_gene: TRBV20-1; CDR3nt: TGCAGTGCTAGAGATCAGGGCCCGAGGGTTGGGCCCCTCCACTTT; CDR3aa: CSARDQGPRVGPLHF
abundance: few; d_gene: TRBD1; j_gene: TRBJ1-1; v_gene: TRBV6-6; CDR3nt: TGTGCCAGCAGTTACTCGACAGGGGGCACTGAAGCTTTCTTT; CDR3aa: CASSYSTGGTEAFF
abundance: .; d_gene: TRBD2; j_gene: TRBJ2-5; v_gene: TRBV4-3; CDR3nt: TGCGCCAGCAGCCAAGGTTTTTCCAACGCACTAGCGGGAGCGGAGACCCAGTACTTC; CDR3aa: CASSQGFSNALAGAETQYF
abundance: many; d_gene: .; j_gene: TRBJ2-1; v_gene: TRBV12-3/TRBV12-4; CDR3nt: TGTGCCAGCAGCTGGGCCGGGACCGGCAGGAACAATGAGCAGTTCTTC; CDR3aa: CASSWAGTGRNNEQFF
abundance: many; d_gene: .; j_gene: TRBJ2-7; v_gene: TRBV28; CDR3nt: TGTGCCAGCAGTTACAGGTCGGTGGTAGGAGCCTACGAGCAGTACTTC; CDR3aa: CASSYRSVVGAYEQYF
abundance: few; d_gene: .; j_gene: TRBJ1-5; v_gene: TRBV30; CDR3nt: TGTGCCTGGAGCCGGCGGGTTGGTCAGCCCCAGCATTTT; CDR3aa: CAWSRRVGQPQHF
abundance: .; d_gene: .; j_gene: TRBJ2-7; v_gene: TRBV28; CDR3nt: TGTGCCAGCACAATCCCCTCGAAACTCTACGAGCAGTACTTC; CDR3aa: CASTIPSKLYEQYF
abundance: .; d_gene: TRBD2; j_gene: TRBJ2-7; v_gene: TRBV6-2/TRBV6-3; CDR3nt: TGTGCCAGCAGTTCCCGTGGACTAGCGGGAGAACGCTACGAGCAGCACTTC; CDR3aa: CASSSRGLAGERYEQHF
abundance: many; d_gene: .; j_gene: TRBJ2-7; v_gene: TRBV28; CDR3nt: TGTGCCAGCAGTTTAAGGAGACTGACCTACGAGCAGTACTTC; CDR3aa: CASSLRRLTYEQYF
abundance: many; d_gene: TRBD1; j_gene: TRBJ2-7; v_gene: TRBV28; CDR3nt: TGTGCCAGCAGAACAGGGGCCTACGAGCAGTACTTC; CDR3aa: CASRTGAYEQYF
abundance: .; d_gene: .; j_gene: TRBJ2-7; v_gene: TRBV6-2/TRBV6-3; CDR3nt: TGTGCCAGCAGTTACCCACCGGGACGGCTATTCTACGAGCAGTACTTC; CDR3aa: CASSYPPGRLFYEQYF
abundance: .; d_gene: TRBD1; j_gene: TRBJ2-2; v_gene: TRBV19; CDR3nt: TGTGCCACCGCAGAGGGACAGGTTACCGGGGAGCTGTTTTTT; CDR3aa: CATAEGQVTGELFF
abundance: few; d_gene: .; j_gene: TRBJ2-7; v_gene: TRBV20-1; CDR3nt: TGCAGTGCTAGAGATCGAGAGACAGATTCTACGCGTACCCCCTACGAGCAGTACTTC; CDR3aa: CSARDRETDSTRTPYEQYF
abundance: .; d_gene: TRBD2; j_gene: TRBJ2-7; v_gene: TRBV25-1; CDR3nt: TGTGCCAGCAGTGAAGGCCCTTCGACTAGCGGGAGTTTCCACGAGCAGTACTTC; CDR3aa: CASSEGPSTSGSFHEQYF
abundance: .; d_gene: .; j_gene: TRBJ2-1; v_gene: TRBV28; CDR3nt: TGTGCCAGCAGGAGCAGTTTTTGGGGCCCGGACAATGAGCAGTTCTTC; CDR3aa: CASRSSFWGPDNEQFF
abundance: many; d_gene: .; j_gene: TRBJ2-7; v_gene: TRBV13; CDR3nt: TGTGCCAGCAGCTTCTTCGGCCTGAGGACAGACTACGAGCAGTACTTC; CDR3aa: CASSFFGLRTDYEQYF
abundance: many; d_gene: TRBD2; j_gene: TRBJ2-7; v_gene: TRBV27; CDR3nt: TGTGCCAGCAGTTTATGGGGGGGACTAGCGACCTACGAGCAGTACTTC; CDR3aa: CASSLWGGLATYEQYF
abundance: many; d_gene: .; j_gene: TRBJ2-5; v_gene: TRBV6-5; CDR3nt: TGTGCCAGCAGTTACTACGGACAGATTAAAGAGACCCAGTACTTC; CDR3aa: CASSYYGQIKETQYF
abundance: .; d_gene: .; j_gene: TRBJ1-6; v_gene: TRBV6-5; CDR3nt: TGTGCCAGCGGTTCGGGGGGGCTGCGGAATTCACCCCTCCACTTT; CDR3aa: CASGSGGLRNSPLHF
abundance: many; d_gene: .; j_gene: TRBJ1-2; v_gene: TRBV28; CDR3nt: TGTGCCAGCAGGGTTAGGGGCCCGCCTAAGGGCTACACCTTC; CDR3aa: CASRVRGPPKGYTF
abundance: few; d_gene: .; j_gene: TRBJ1-5; v_gene: TRBV20-1; CDR3nt: TGCAGTGCCCCACCCGAGAATCAGCCCCAGCATTTT; CDR3aa: CSAPPENQPQHF
abundance: few; d_gene: TRBD1; j_gene: TRBJ1-3; v_gene: TRBV11-2; CDR3nt: TGTGCCAGCAGCACTCGACAGGGTTTGAGGGGCTCTGGAAACACCATATATTTT; CDR3aa: CASSTRQGLRGSGNTIYF
abundance: .; d_gene: .; j_gene: TRBJ2-1; v_gene: TRBV2; CDR3nt: TGTGCCAGTCGAAATTCATTAGCGGTCCGCTACAATGAGCAGTTCTTC; CDR3aa: CASRNSLAVRYNEQFF
abundance: .; d_gene: TRBD2; j_gene: TRBJ2-5; v_gene: TRBV20-1; CDR3nt: TGCAGTGCTAGTGGACTAGCGGGAGCTTTAAAGACCCAGTACTTC; CDR3aa: CSASGLAGALKTQYF
abundance: .; d_gene: .; j_gene: TRBJ1-5; v_gene: TRBV6-1; CDR3nt: TGTGCCAGCACCCCCACCTATAGCAATCAGCCCCAGCATTTT; CDR3aa: CASTPTYSNQPQHF
abundance: many; d_gene: .; j_gene: TRBJ2-7; v_gene: TRBV5-6; CDR3nt: TGTGCCAGCAGCTTGGCGGGCGGGCTCTACGAGCAGTACTTC; CDR3aa: CASSLAGGLYEQYF
abundance: .; d_gene: .; j_gene: TRBJ2-5; v_gene: TRBV11-2; CDR3nt: TGTGCCAGCAGCTTGCAAGGTAGACAAGAGACCCAGTACTTC; CDR3aa: CASSLQGRQETQYF
abundance: many; d_gene: TRBD1; j_gene: TRBJ1-5; v_gene: TRBV2; CDR3nt: TGTGCCAGCAGTGCTTCGACAGGGTATTATGGGCAGCCCCAGCATTTT; CDR3aa: CASSASTGYYGQPQHF
abundance: few; d_gene: .; j_gene: TRBJ2-7; v_gene: TRBV19; CDR3nt: TGTGCCAGTAGTCCCTTGGGGCACGAATCAACCGAGCAGTACTTC; CDR3aa: CASSPLGHESTEQYF
abundance: many; d_gene: .; j_gene: TRBJ1-1; v_gene: TRBV2; CDR3nt: TGTGCCAGCAGGGGGGGGCAGCTCTCGAAAGCTTTCTTT; CDR3aa: CASRGGQLSKAFF
abundance: many; d_gene: .; j_gene: TRBJ1-1; v_gene: TRBV6-1; CDR3nt: TGTGCCAGCATCCTTGGGGACATGGCTTTCTTT; CDR3aa: CASILGDMAFF
abundance: few; d_gene: TRBD1; j_gene: TRBJ1-6; v_gene: TRBV3-1; CDR3nt: TGTGCCAGCAGCGAGACAGGGGGCATGTCGACTTCACCCCTCCACTTT; CDR3aa: CASSETGGMSTSPLHF
abundance: .; d_gene: .; j_gene: TRBJ2-7; v_gene: TRBV27; CDR3nt: TGTGCCAGCAGTTTTACAGGGCGGAACGAGCAGTACTTC; CDR3aa: CASSFTGRNEQYF
abundance: .; d_gene: TRBD1; j_gene: TRBJ2-7; v_gene: TRBV5-1; CDR3nt: TGCGCCAGCAGTCTTACGGGACAGGTGGAGGAGCAGTACTTC; CDR3aa: CASSLTGQVEEQYF
abundance: many; d_gene: TRBD2; j_gene: TRBJ2-5; v_gene: TRBV27; CDR3nt: TGTGCCAGCAGTTTACTCGGCGGGAGTGAGACCCAGTACTTC; CDR3aa: CASSLLGGSETQYF
abundance: many; d_gene: .; j_gene: TRBJ2-3; v_gene: TRBV20-1; CDR3nt: TGCAGTGCTAGCGGGGGGCGATCCACAGATACGCAGTATTTT; CDR3aa: CSASGGRSTDTQYF
abundance: .; d_gene: .; j_gene: TRBJ1-3; v_gene: TRBV9; CDR3nt: TGTGCCAGCAGCGGTCAGGCCGGCTCTGGAAACACCATATATTTT; CDR3aa: CASSGQAGSGNTIYF
abundance: many; d_gene: .; j_gene: TRBJ1-5; v_gene: TRBV28; CDR3nt: TGTGCCAGCAGTTTGAGGTCGGGGTTTCAGCCCCAGCATTTT; CDR3aa: CASSLRSGFQPQHF
abundance: few; d_gene: .; j_gene: TRBJ2-7; v_gene: TRBV30; CDR3nt: TGTGCCCTAGGACAGGGAGGGACCTACGAGCAGTACTTC; CDR3aa: CALGQGGTYEQYF
abundance: many; d_gene: .; j_gene: TRBJ1-2; v_gene: TRBV2; CDR3nt: TGTGCCAGCAGGGCCGGGACATCGGTGCATGGCTACACCTTC; CDR3aa: CASRAGTSVHGYTF
abundance: few; d_gene: TRBD2; j_gene: TRBJ2-3; v_gene: TRBV12-3/TRBV12-4; CDR3nt: TGTGCCAGCATGACGATAGCGGGAGGGCAGGATACGCAGTATTTT; CDR3aa: CASMTIAGGQDTQYF
abundance: few; d_gene: TRBD2; j_gene: TRBJ2-3; v_gene: TRBV27; CDR3nt: TGTGCCAGCAAGTCTAGCGGGAGGGACCCGGGCACAGATACGCAGTATTTT; CDR3aa: CASKSSGRDPGTDTQYF
abundance: many; d_gene: .; j_gene: TRBJ1-5; v_gene: TRBV28; CDR3nt: TGTGCCAGCAGGAGGTTGACAGGCCCCATACACAATCAGCCCCAGCATTTT; CDR3aa: CASRRLTGPIHNQPQHF
abundance: few; d_gene: TRBD1; j_gene: TRBJ2-7; v_gene: TRBV5-1; CDR3nt: TGCGCCAGCAGCCTCAGGGGGTCCCTCGAGCAGTACTTC; CDR3aa: CASSLRGSLEQYF
abundance: .; d_gene: TRBD1; j_gene: TRBJ1-2; v_gene: TRBV18; CDR3nt: TGTGCCAGCTCACCCGGACAGGGGGCTAAGGGCTACACCTTC; CDR3aa: CASSPGQGAKGYTF
abundance: .; d_gene: .; j_gene: TRBJ1-2; v_gene: TRBV2; CDR3nt: TGTGCCAGCAGCTTGGTCCCGGCGGCCTATGGCTACACCTTC; CDR3aa: CASSLVPAAYGYTF
abundance: .; d_gene: .; j_gene: TRBJ2-2; v_gene: TRBV29-1; CDR3nt: TGCAGCGCCTCAGAGAGGGTTGCCGGGGAGCTGTTTTTT; CDR3aa: CSASERVAGELFF
abundance: .; d_gene: .; j_gene: TRBJ2-6; v_gene: TRBV6-1; CDR3nt: TGTGCCAGCAGCTACTTTTCTGGGGCCAACGTCCTGACTTTC; CDR3aa: CASSYFSGANVLTF
abundance: .; d_gene: .; j_gene: TRBJ2-1; v_gene: TRBV7-7; CDR3nt: TGTGCTAGCAGCTTAGATTACGACAGCTACAATGAGCAGTTCTTC; CDR3aa: CASSLDYDSYNEQFF
abundance: many; d_gene: .; j_gene: TRBJ2-5; v_gene: TRBV2; CDR3nt: TGTGCCAGCAGTGATCGAGGAGAGACCCAGTACTTC; CDR3aa: CASSDRGETQYF
abundance: many; d_gene: .; j_gene: TRBJ2-7; v_gene: TRBV27; CDR3nt: TGTGCCAGCAGCCAGGACAGCCTAAGCTACGAGCAGTACTTC; CDR3aa: CASSQDSLSYEQYF
abundance: .; d_gene: .; j_gene: TRBJ2-3; v_gene: TRBV27; CDR3nt: TGTGCCAGCAGTTCCCCTCTAATGGATACGCAGTATTTT; CDR3aa: CASSSPLMDTQYF
abundance: many; d_gene: .; j_gene: TRBJ2-3; v_gene: TRBV28; CDR3nt: TGTGCCAGCAGTTTGGCGGAGATTGATACGCAGTATTTT; CDR3aa: CASSLAEIDTQYF